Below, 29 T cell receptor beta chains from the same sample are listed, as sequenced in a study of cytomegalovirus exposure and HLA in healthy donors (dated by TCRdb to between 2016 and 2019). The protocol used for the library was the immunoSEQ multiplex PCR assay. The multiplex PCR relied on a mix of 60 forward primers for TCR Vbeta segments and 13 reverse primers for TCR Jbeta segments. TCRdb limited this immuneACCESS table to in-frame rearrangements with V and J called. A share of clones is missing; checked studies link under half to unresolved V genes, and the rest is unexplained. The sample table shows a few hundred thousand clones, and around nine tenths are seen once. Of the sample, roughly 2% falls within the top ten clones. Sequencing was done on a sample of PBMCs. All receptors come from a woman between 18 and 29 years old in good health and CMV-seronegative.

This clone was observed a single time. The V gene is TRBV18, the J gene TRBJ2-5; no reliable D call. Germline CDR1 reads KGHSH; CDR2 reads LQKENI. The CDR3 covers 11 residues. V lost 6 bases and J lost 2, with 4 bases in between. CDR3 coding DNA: TGTGCCAGCTCTCAACAAGAGACCCAGTACTTC. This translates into CASSQQETQYF. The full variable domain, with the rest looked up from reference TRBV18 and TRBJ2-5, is NAGVMQNPRHLVRRRGQEARLRCSPMKGHSHVYWYRQLPEEGLKFMVYLQKENIIDESGMPKERFSAEFPKEGPSILRIQQVVRGDSAAYFCASSQQETQYFGPGTRLLVL.

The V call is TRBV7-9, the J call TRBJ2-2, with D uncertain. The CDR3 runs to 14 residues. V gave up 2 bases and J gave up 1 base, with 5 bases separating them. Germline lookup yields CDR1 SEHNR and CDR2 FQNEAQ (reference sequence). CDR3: CASSLTWNTGELFF. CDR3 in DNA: TGTGCCAGCAGCTTAACATGGAACACCGGGGAGCTGTTTTTT.

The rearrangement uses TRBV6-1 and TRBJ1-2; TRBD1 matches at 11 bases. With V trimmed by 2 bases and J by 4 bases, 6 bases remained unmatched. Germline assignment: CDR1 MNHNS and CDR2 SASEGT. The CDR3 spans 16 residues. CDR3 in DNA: TGTGCCAGCAGTGAACCCGGGACAGGGGGGGTCTATGGCTACACCTTC. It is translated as CASSEPGTGGVYGYTF.

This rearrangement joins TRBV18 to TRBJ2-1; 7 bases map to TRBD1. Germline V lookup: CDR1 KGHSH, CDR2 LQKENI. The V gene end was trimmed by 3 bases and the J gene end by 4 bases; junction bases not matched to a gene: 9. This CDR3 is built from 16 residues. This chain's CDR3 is CASSPLQGRAYNEQFF. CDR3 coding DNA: TGTGCCAGCTCACCGCTACAGGGGCGGGCTTACAATGAGCAGTTCTTC.

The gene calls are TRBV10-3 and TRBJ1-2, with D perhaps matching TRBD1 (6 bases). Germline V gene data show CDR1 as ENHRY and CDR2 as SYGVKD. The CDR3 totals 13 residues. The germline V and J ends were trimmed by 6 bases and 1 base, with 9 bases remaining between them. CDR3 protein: CAIRGQNNYGYTF. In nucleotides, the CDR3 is TGTGCCATCAGAGGACAGAATAACTATGGCTACACCTTC.

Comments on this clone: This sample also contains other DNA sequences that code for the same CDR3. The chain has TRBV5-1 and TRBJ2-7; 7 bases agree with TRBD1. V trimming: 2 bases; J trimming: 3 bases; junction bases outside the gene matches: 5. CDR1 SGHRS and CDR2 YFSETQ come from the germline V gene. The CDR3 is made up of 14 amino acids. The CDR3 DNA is TGCGCCAGCAGCTTATCGACAGGGATCTACGAGCAGTACTTC. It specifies CASSLSTGIYEQYF. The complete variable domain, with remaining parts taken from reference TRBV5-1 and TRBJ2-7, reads KAGVTQTPRYLIKTRGQQVTLSCSPISGHRSVSWYQQTPGQGLQFLFEYFSETQRNKGNFPGRFSGRQFSNSRSEMNVSTLELGDSALYLCASSLSTGIYEQYFGPGTRLTVT.

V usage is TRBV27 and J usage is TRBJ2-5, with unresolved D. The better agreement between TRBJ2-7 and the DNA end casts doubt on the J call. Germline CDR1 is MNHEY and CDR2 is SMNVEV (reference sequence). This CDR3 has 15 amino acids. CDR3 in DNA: TGTGCCAGCAGTTTACTCCGACAAACCACCTACGAGCAGTACTTC. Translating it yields CASSLLRQTTYEQYF.

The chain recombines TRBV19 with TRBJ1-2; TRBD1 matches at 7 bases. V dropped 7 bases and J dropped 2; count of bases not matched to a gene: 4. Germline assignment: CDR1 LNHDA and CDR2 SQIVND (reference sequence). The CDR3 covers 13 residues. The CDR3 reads CASTPGQNYGYTF. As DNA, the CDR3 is TGTGCCAGTACCCCGGGACAGAACTATGGCTACACCTTC.

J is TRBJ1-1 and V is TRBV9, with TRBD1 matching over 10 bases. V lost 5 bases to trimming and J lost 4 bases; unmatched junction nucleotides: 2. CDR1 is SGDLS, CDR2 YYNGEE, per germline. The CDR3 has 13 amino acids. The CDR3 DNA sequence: TGTGCCAGCAGTCGGACAGGGGGCACTGAAGCTTTCTTT. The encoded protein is CASSRTGGTEAFF.

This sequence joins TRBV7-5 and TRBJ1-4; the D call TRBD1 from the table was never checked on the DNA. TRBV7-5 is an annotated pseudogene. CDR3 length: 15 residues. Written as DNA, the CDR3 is TGTGCCAGAAGCTCCAAGACAGGGATCGGCGAAAAACTGTTTTTT. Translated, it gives CARSSKTGIGEKLFF.

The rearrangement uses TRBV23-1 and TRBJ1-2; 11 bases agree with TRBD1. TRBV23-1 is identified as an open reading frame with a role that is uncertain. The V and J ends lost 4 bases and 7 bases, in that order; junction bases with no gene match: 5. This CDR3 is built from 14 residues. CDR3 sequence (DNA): TGCGCCAGCAGTCCGGACAGGGGGCGGGGTGGCTACACCTTC. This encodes CASSPDRGRGGYTF.

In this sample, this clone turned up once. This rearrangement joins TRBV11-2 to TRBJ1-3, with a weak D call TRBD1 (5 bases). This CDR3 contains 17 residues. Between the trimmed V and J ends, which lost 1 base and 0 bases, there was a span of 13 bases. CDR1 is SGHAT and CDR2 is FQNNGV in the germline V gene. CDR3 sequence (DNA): TGTGCCAGCAGCTTAGTCCCGGGACTGAGCTCTGGAAACACCATATATTTT. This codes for CASSLVPGLSSGNTIYF. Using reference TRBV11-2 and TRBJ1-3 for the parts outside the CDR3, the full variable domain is EAGVAQSPRYKIIEKRQSVAFWCNPISGHATLYWYQQILGQGPKLLIQFQNNGVVDDSQLPKDRFSAERLKGVDSTLKIQPAKLEDSAVYLCASSLVPGLSSGNTIYFGEGSWLTVV.

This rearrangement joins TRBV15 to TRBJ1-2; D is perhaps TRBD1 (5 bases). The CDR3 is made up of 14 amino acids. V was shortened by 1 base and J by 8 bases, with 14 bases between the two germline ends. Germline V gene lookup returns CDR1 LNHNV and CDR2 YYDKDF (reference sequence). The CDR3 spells CATSRVGTGPGYTF. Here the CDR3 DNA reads TGTGCCACCAGCAGAGTGGGAACAGGCCCCGGCTACACCTTC.

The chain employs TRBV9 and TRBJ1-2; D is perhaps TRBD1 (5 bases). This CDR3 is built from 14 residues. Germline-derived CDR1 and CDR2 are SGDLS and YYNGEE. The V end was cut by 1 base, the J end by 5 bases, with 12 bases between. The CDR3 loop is CASSVWGGPYGYTF. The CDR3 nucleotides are TGTGCCAGCAGCGTATGGGGGGGTCCGTATGGCTACACCTTC.

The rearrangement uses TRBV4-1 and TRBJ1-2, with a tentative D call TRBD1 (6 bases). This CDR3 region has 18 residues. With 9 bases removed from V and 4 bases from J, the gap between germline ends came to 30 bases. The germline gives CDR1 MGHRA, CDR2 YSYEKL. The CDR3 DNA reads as TGCGCCAGTGCGAACTACCGACAGGCGTCCACGGACTTCTATGGCTACACCTTC. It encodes CASANYRQASTDFYGYTF.

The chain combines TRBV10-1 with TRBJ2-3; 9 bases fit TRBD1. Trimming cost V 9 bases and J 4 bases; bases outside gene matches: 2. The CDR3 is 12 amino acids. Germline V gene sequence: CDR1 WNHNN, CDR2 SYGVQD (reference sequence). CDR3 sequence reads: CARTGGPDTQYF. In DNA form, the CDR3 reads TGCGCCAGAACAGGGGGCCCAGATACGCAGTATTTT.

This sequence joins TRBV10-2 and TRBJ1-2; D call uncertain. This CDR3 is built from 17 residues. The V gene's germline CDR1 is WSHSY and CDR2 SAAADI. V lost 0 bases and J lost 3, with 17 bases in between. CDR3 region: CASSESVADSSHYGYTF. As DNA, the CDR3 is TGCGCCAGCAGTGAGTCGGTGGCAGACTCCTCTCACTATGGCTACACCTTC.

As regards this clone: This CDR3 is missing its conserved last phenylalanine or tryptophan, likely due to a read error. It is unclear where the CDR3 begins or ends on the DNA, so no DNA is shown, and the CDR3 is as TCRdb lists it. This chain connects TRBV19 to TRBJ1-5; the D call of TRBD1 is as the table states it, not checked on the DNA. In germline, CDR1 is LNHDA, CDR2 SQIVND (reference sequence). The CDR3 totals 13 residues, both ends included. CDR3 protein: CAGTVKDNVTALY.

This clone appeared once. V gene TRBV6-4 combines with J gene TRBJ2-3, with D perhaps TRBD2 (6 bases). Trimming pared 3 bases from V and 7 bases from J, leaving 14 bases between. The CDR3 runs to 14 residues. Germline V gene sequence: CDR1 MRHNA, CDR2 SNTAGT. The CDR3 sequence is CASSEQIGGNTQYF. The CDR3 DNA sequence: TGTGCCAGCAGTGAACAGATAGGAGGGAATACGCAGTATTTT.

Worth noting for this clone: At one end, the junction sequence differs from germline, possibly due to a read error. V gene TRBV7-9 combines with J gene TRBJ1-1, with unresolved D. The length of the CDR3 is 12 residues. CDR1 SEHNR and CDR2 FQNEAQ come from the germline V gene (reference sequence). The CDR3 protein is CSSSLFSGKAFF. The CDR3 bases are TGTTCCAGCAGCTTATTTTCGGGAAAAGCTTTCTTT. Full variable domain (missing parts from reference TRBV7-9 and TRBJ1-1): DTGVSQNPRHKITKRGQNVTFRCDPISEHNRLYWYRQTLGQGPEFLTYFQNEAQLEKSRLLSDRFSAERPKGSFSTLEIQRTEQGDSAMYLCSSSLFSGKAFFGQGTRLTVV.

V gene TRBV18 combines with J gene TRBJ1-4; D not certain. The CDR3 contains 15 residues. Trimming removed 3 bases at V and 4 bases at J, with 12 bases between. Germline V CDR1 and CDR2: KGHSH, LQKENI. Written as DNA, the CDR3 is TGTGCCAGCTCACCCCGGTCAGCGCGTAATGAAAAACTGTTTTTT. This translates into CASSPRSARNEKLFF.

This CDR3 is CSVEEQTGTLALIYNSPLHF. In nucleotides, the CDR3 is TGCAGCGTTGAAGAGCAGACCGGGACACTGGCATTGATCTATAATTCACCCCTCCACTTT. The chain uses TRBV29-1 and TRBJ1-6, with a possible D match to TRBD1 (6 bases). Trimming stripped 0 bases from V and 3 bases from J, with 24 bases between. This CDR3 comprises 20 residues. CDR1 is SQVTM, CDR2 ANQGSEA, per germline.

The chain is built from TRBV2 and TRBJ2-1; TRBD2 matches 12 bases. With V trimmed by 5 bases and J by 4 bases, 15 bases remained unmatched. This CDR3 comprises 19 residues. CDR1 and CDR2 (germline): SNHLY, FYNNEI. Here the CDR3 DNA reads TGTGCCAGCAGTACAACTAGCGGGGGGCCCTCGGGGGGTTACAATGAGCAGTTCTTC. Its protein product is CASSTTSGGPSGGYNEQFF.

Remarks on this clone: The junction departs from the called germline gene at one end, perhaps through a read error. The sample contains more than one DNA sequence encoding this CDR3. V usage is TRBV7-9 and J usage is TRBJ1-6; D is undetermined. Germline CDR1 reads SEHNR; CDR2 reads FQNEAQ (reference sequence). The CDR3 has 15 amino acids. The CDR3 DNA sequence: TGTGCCAGCAGCCTACCGAGCTCCTATAATTCCCCCCTCCACTTT. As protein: CASSLPSSYNSPLHF. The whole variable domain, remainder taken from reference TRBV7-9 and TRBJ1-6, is DTGVSQNPRHKITKRGQNVTFRCDPISEHNRLYWYRQTLGQGPEFLTYFQNEAQLEKSRLLSDRFSAERPKGSFSTLEIQRTEQGDSAMYLCASSLPSSYNSPLHFGNGTRLTVT.

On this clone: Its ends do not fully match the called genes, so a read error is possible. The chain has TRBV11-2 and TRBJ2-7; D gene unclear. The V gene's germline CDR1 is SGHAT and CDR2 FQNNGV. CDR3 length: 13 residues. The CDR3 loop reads CAGSLEAHYEQYF. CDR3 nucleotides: TGTGCCGGCAGCTTAGAAGCCCACTACGAGCAGTACTTC.

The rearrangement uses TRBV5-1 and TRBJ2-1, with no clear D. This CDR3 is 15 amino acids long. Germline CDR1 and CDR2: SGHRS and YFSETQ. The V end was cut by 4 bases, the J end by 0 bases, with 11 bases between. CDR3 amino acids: CASSEVPGSYNEQFF. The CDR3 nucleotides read TGCGCCAGCAGCGAGGTACCTGGCTCCTACAATGAGCAGTTCTTC.

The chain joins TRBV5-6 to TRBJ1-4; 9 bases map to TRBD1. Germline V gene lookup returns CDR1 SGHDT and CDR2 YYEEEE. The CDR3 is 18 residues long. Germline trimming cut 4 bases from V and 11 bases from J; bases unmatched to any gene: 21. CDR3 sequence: CASSRDPTTGGLLGKLFF. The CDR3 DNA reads TGTGCCAGCAGCCGGGATCCGACTACAGGGGGCTTATTAGGGAAACTGTTTTTT. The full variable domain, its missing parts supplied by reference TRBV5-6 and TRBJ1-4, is DAGVTQSPTHLIKTRGQQVTLRCSPKSGHDTVSWYQQALGQGPQFIFQYYEEEERQRGNFPDRFSGHQFPNYSSELNVNALLLGDSALYLCASSRDPTTGGLLGKLFFGSGTQLSVL.

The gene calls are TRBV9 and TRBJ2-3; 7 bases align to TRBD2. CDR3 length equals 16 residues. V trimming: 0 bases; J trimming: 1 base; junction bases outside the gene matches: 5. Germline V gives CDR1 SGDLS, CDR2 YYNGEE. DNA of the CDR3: TGTGCCAGCAGCGTAGATCGGCTAGCGGGCACAGATACGCAGTATTTT. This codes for CASSVDRLAGTDTQYF.

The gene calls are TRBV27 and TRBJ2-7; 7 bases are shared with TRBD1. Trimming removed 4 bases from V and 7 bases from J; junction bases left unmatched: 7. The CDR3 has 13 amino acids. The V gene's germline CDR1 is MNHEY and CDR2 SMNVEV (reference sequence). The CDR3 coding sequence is TGTGCCAGCAGTTCAACGACAGGGCGGGAGCAGTACTTC. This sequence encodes CASSSTTGREQYF.